What follows are 31 T cell receptor beta chains derived from one specimen sequenced in a study of T cell responses to AZD1222 COVID-19 vaccine. Method: immunoSEQ multiplex PCR; TCRdb's copy keeps in-frame clones and lacks some. The sample contains 110,000 or so clones, around 90% of which appear only once. Sequencing was performed on peripheral blood, taken 28 days after the second AZD1222 dose. The receptors originated from an adult who received the AZD1222 COVID-19 vaccine.

The chain couples TRBV6-6 to TRBJ2-3; no clear D gene. Germline V gives CDR1 MNHNY, CDR2 SVGAGI (reference sequence). The germline V and J ends were trimmed by 4 bases and 0 bases, with 8 bases remaining between them. The CDR3 extends over 14 amino acids. The CDR3 protein is CASSWSTSTDTQYF. DNA for the CDR3: TGTGCCAGCAGTTGGTCCACTAGCACAGATACGCAGTATTTT.

The chain employs TRBV19 and TRBJ1-1; D is ambiguous. There are 14 residues in the CDR3. Trimming removed 6 bases from V and 0 bases from J, with 11 bases in between. Germline CDR1 is LNHDA and CDR2 is SQIVND (reference sequence). In DNA form, the CDR3 reads TGTGCCAGTAGGCCCGGACCCATGAACACTGAAGCTTTCTTT. Protein sequence: CASRPGPMNTEAFF.

This chain connects TRBV24-1 to TRBJ2-2, with D uncertain. V shed 3 bases and J shed 6 bases, with 4 bases lying between them. Per the germline V gene, CDR1 is KGHDR and CDR2 is SFDVKD. CDR3 length: 12 residues. CDR3 region: CATSDRPGELFF. CDR3 nucleotides: TGTGCCACCAGTGATCGGCCCGGGGAGCTGTTTTTT.

The rearrangement uses TRBV7-3 and TRBJ1-5, with D possibly matching TRBD1 (6 bases). Deletions cut 5 bases from V and 6 bases from J, with 17 bases between. Germline loops: CDR1 SGHTA, CDR2 FQGTGA. The CDR3 sequence is 15 residues long. The CDR3 region is CASSPTQGQGQPQHF. The CDR3 nucleotides are TGTGCCAGCAGCCCAACTCAGGGGCAGGGTCAGCCCCAGCATTTT.

V is TRBV19 and J is TRBJ2-7, with D perhaps TRBD1 (6 bases). Germline V gene data show CDR1 as LNHDA and CDR2 as SQIVND (reference sequence). The CDR3 totals 14 residues. V was trimmed by 4 bases and J by 2 bases, leaving 12 bases between them. In nucleotides, the CDR3 is TGTGCCAGTAGTACTGGCAGGGGCCCCTACGAGCAGTACTTC. This codes for CASSTGRGPYEQYF.

The gene calls are TRBV14 and TRBJ1-2, with D tentatively TRBD1 (6 bases). V lost 5 bases to trimming and J lost 4 bases, with 11 bases between them. The CDR3 sequence is 13 residues long. Germline V CDR1 and CDR2: SGHDN, FVKESK. In nucleotides, the CDR3 is TGTGCCAGCAGCTATAGGGGGACCTATGGCTACACCTTC. This gives the protein CASSYRGTYGYTF.

This clone was observed a handful of times. The chain links TRBV5-6 to TRBJ1-5; D might be TRBD1 (5 bases). Germline-derived CDR1 and CDR2 are SGHDT and YYEEEE. The V end lost 4 bases, the J end lost 3 bases, and 14 bases lay between the germline ends. The length of the CDR3 is 15 residues. The CDR3, as DNA: TGTGCCAGCAGCCCCGTGTCCAGGGACAATCAGCCCCAGCATTTT. Translation gives CASSPVSRDNQPQHF.

This sequence joins TRBV12-3 or TRBV12-4 and TRBJ2-7; the D is unclear. The CDR3 length is 12 residues. V was pared by 5 bases and J by 1 base, with 6 bases between. The CDR3 DNA sequence: TGTGCCAGCAGTCCCGGTTCCTACGAGCAGTACTTC. This encodes CASSPGSYEQYF.

The V call is TRBV12-3 or TRBV12-4, the J call TRBJ1-5; no definite D call. CDR3 length: 13 amino acids. The V end lost 0 bases, the J end lost 3 bases, and 3 bases lay between the germline ends. The CDR3 protein is CASSLADNQPQHF. In nucleotides, the CDR3 is TGTGCCAGCAGTTTAGCAGACAATCAGCCCCAGCATTTT.

The V and J genes are TRBV19 and TRBJ2-7; tentative D call: TRBD1 (6 bases). Germline CDR1 LNHDA, CDR2 SQIVND (reference sequence). This CDR3 has 18 amino acids. Trimming stripped 6 bases from V and 2 bases from J, with 26 bases between. CDR3 DNA: TGTGCCAGTAGCCTAACCATTAACGGACGGGACATCACCTACGAGCAGTACTTC. Its protein is CASSLTINGRDITYEQYF. The variable domain in full, completed from reference TRBV19 and TRBJ2-7, reads DGGITQSPKYLFRKEGQNVTLSCEQNLNHDAMYWYRQDPGQGLRLIYYSQIVNDFQKGDIAEGYSVSREKKESFPLTVTSAQKNPTAFYLCASSLTINGRDITYEQYFGPGTRLTVT.

The chain carries TRBV19 and TRBJ2-2; D remains ambiguous. In germline, CDR1 is LNHDA, CDR2 SQIVND (reference sequence). The V gene lost 4 bases and the J gene lost 5 bases, with 20 bases spanning the gap. The length of the CDR3 is 17 residues. The CDR3 DNA reads TGTGCCAGTAGTACCCTCCAGATAATGTCAATGACCGGGGAGCTGTTTTTT. Residues: CASSTLQIMSMTGELFF.

This chain connects TRBV19 to TRBJ1-2; D is perhaps TRBD1 (5 bases). The CDR3 contains 14 residues. The V end was cut by 1 base, the J end by 5 bases, with 11 bases between. The germline CDR1 and CDR2 sequences are LNHDA and SQIVND (reference sequence). CDR3 DNA sequence: TGTGCCAGTAGTATAGGACAGCGGATTTATGGCTACACCTTC. Encoded protein: CASSIGQRIYGYTF.

The chain couples TRBV21-1 to TRBJ1-5. TRBV21-1 is tagged as a pseudogene. The CDR3 spans 12 residues. In DNA form, the CDR3 reads TGTGCCAGCAGCAAAGGAAAACAGCCCCAGCATTTT. Protein product: CASSKGKQPQHF.

This chain links TRBV27 with TRBJ1-5; 8 nucleotides match TRBD1. CDR1 and CDR2 from the germline V gene are MNHEY and SMNVEV (reference sequence). V lost 4 bases, J lost 3 bases, and 2 bases stayed unmatched. The CDR3 is made up of 14 amino acids. The CDR3 coding sequence is TGTGCCAGCAGTTGGACAGGGAACAATCAGCCCCAGCATTTT. As protein: CASSWTGNNQPQHF.

The chain carries TRBV28 and TRBJ1-4; 8 bases are shared with TRBD1. The junction had 6 bases not matched to a gene; V was cut back by 7 bases and J by 8 bases. Germline loops: CDR1 MDHEN, CDR2 SYDVKM. The CDR3 spans 13 residues. CDR3 DNA sequence: TGTGCCAGCACCACCAACAGGGGGGAAAAACTGTTTTTT. It is translated as CASTTNRGEKLFF.

The rearrangement uses TRBV7-9 and TRBJ1-1; D is uncertain. The CDR3 covers 14 residues. V was clipped by 4 bases and J by 2 bases, with 11 bases between them. CDR1 and CDR2 (germline): SEHNR, FQNEAQ (reference sequence). The CDR3 is CASSSKQANTEAFF. In DNA form, the CDR3 reads TGTGCCAGCAGCTCCAAGCAGGCCAACACTGAAGCTTTCTTT.

This chain joins TRBV7-8 and TRBJ1-1, with a possible D match to TRBD1 (5 bases). With 5 bases removed from V and 0 bases from J, the gap between germline ends came to 25 bases. From germline, CDR1 is SGHVS and CDR2 FQNEAQ. CDR3 size: 19 residues. In nucleotides, the CDR3 is TGTGCCAGCAGCCCTACGCGTTGGGGGTATGGGATATTGAACACTGAAGCTTTCTTT. The encoded protein is CASSPTRWGYGILNTEAFF.

This clone turned up a few times. The V and J genes are TRBV6-5 and TRBJ2-6, with D unclear. Germline V lookup: CDR1 MNHEY, CDR2 SVGAGI. V was shortened by 7 bases and J by 1 base, with 8 bases between the two germline ends. The CDR3 length is 14 residues. The CDR3 DNA sequence: TGTGCCAGCACCACGTTTTCTGGGGCCAACGTCCTGACTTTC. It is translated as CASTTFSGANVLTF.

This rearrangement joins TRBV5-6 to TRBJ2-3; D ambiguous. The V gene's germline CDR1 is SGHDT and CDR2 YYEEEE. There are 14 residues in the CDR3. Trimming shortened V by 1 base and J by 0 bases, and 6 bases separated the two germline ends. The CDR3 DNA follows: TGTGCCAGCAGCTTGTATACTAGCACAGATACGCAGTATTTT. Translation: CASSLYTSTDTQYF.

This rearrangement joins TRBV3-1 (or the pseudogene TRBV3-2) to TRBJ2-1, with 8 bases aligning to TRBD1. CDR1 LGHDT and CDR2 YNNKEL come from the germline V gene (reference sequence). The junction had 9 bases not matched to a gene; V was cut back by 4 bases and J by 4 bases. This CDR3 is built from 16 residues. The CDR3 nucleotides read TGTGCCAGCAGCCGGTATCCGGGACAGGCGTACAATGAGCAGTTCTTC. This sequence encodes CASSRYPGQAYNEQFF.

This chain uses TRBV11-3 with TRBJ1-6; D gene ambiguous. V lost 4 bases to trimming and J lost 8 bases, with 9 bases between them. CDR1 is SGHNT, CDR2 YENEEA, per germline. There are 13 residues in the CDR3. The CDR3 region has the DNA TGTGCCAGCAGCTCGCACGGGGATTCACCCCTCCACTTT. It translates to CASSSHGDSPLHF. The full variable domain, in which reference TRBV11-3 and TRBJ1-6 provide the parts outside the CDR3, is EAGVVQSPRYKIIEKKQPVAFWCNPISGHNTLYWYLQNLGQGPELLIRYENEEAVDDSQLPKDRFSAERLKGVDSTLKIQPAELGDSAVYLCASSSHGDSPLHFGNGTRLTVT.

The chain has TRBV5-1 and TRBJ1-1, with D possibly TRBD1 on 5 matching bases. The CDR3 contains 14 residues. V shed 0 bases and J shed 7 bases, with 13 bases lying between them. Germline V CDR1 and CDR2: SGHRS, YFSETQ. CDR3 DNA sequence: TGCGCCAGCAGCTTGGTACGAGGGGCGGGTGAAGCTTTCTTT. Translated: CASSLVRGAGEAFF.

The V call is TRBV5-6, the J call TRBJ2-3, with a tentative D call TRBD1 (6 bases). Germline assignment: CDR1 SGHDT and CDR2 YYEEEE. V lost 10 bases and J lost 1, with 13 bases in between. The CDR3 has 13 amino acids. The CDR3: CALGAGGTDTQYF. In DNA form, the CDR3 reads TGTGCCCTCGGGGCAGGGGGCACAGATACGCAGTATTTT. Based on the CDR3 plus reference TRBV5-6 and TRBJ2-3, the full variable domain is DAGVTQSPTHLIKTRGQQVTLRCSPKSGHDTVSWYQQALGQGPQFIFQYYEEEERQRGNFPDRFSGHQFPNYSSELNVNALLLGDSALYLCALGAGGTDTQYFGPGTRLTVL.

V is TRBV19 and J is TRBJ1-5, with D possibly TRBD1 on 5 matching bases. Germline V gives CDR1 LNHDA, CDR2 SQIVND (reference sequence). V was clipped by 3 bases and J by 6 bases, with 18 bases between them. CDR3 length: 16 residues. The CDR3 spells CASSILGARGGQPQHF. The CDR3 DNA is TGTGCCAGTAGTATCCTCGGGGCGCGAGGTGGTCAGCCCCAGCATTTT.

The CDR3 DNA follows: TGTGCCAGCAGCGAAGGATCCGTGGACAGGGTGTTCTCACAGTACTTC. Protein product: CASSEGSVDRVFSQYF. J is TRBJ2-7 and V is TRBV9; TRBD1 aligns across 8 bases. Trimming cost V 3 bases and J 10 bases; bases outside gene matches: 18. Germline V CDR1 and CDR2: SGDLS, YYNGEE. The CDR3 is 16 amino acids.

The chain combines TRBV7-2 with TRBJ1-6, with D possibly being TRBD1 (5 bases). The CDR3 spans 12 residues. The germline gives CDR1 SGHTA, CDR2 FQGNSA. Trimming cost V 1 base and J 13 bases, with 8 bases left between them. In nucleotides, the CDR3 is TGTGCCAGCAGCTTAGAGGGGACCCCCCTCCACTTT. Protein product: CASSLEGTPLHF.

The gene calls are TRBV6-5 and TRBJ1-1; D perhaps matches TRBD1 (5 bases). Trimming stripped 10 bases from V and 3 bases from J, with 18 bases between. The CDR3 consists of 14 residues. Per germline, CDR1 MNHEY and CDR2 SVGAGI. The CDR3 region has the DNA TGTGCCATCAATCGCGGTGGGACGGACACTGAAGCTTTCTTT. Residues: CAINRGGTDTEAFF.

The CDR3 sequence is CASSQMRNTGELFF. The CDR3 coding sequence is TGTGCCAGCAGCCAAATGAGAAACACCGGGGAGCTGTTTTTT. The rearrangement links TRBV3-1 (or the pseudogene TRBV3-2) to TRBJ2-2; D gene uncertain. Trimming took off 2 bases at V and 2 bases at J, with 6 bases between the two ends. The CDR3 length is 14 residues. The germline V gene has CDR1 LGHDT and CDR2 YNNKEL (reference sequence).

The chain is built from TRBV7-9 and TRBJ2-1, with 10 bases that match TRBD2. Germline V gene sequence: CDR1 SEHNR, CDR2 FQNEAQ (reference sequence). This CDR3 spans 15 amino acids. V shed 5 bases and J 8 bases; nucleotides not matched to a gene: 9. The CDR3 coding sequence is TGTGCCAGCAGCCCACCCGGGACTAGCGTTGATGAGCAGTTCTTC. This translates into CASSPPGTSVDEQFF.

As concerns this clone: Compared with germline, one end of the junction differs, possibly owing to a read error. In the same sample, other DNA sequences code for this CDR3. This CDR3 is CASRLGVGGPISYEQYF. Here the CDR3 DNA reads TGCGCCAGCAGGTTGGGGGTGGGGGGGCCCATCTCCTACGAGCAGTACTTC. This sequence joins TRBV5-1 and TRBJ2-7, with D perhaps matching TRBD2 (7 bases). The CDR3 sequence is 17 residues long. The germline gives CDR1 SGHRS, CDR2 YFSETQ. Using reference TRBV5-1 and TRBJ2-7 for the parts outside the CDR3, the full variable domain is KAGVTQTPRYLIKTRGQQVTLSCSPISGHRSVSWYQQTPGQGLQFLFEYFSETQRNKGNFPGRFSGRQFSNSRSEMNVSTLELGDSALYLCASRLGVGGPISYEQYFGPGTRLTVT.

The chain links TRBV5-5 to TRBJ1-4; the match to TRBD1 covers 7 bases. J was trimmed by 4 bases and V by 7 bases; bases with no gene match: 7. The CDR3 covers 14 residues. Germline V gene lookup returns CDR1 SGHKS and CDR2 YYEKEE (reference sequence). The CDR3 loop is CASRSGQHNEKLFF. CDR3 sequence (DNA): TGTGCCAGCCGCTCGGGACAGCATAATGAAAAACTGTTTTTT.